The 27 T cell receptor beta chains in this list originate from one sample, sequenced in a study of early T cells in non-severe SARS-CoV-2 infection. TCRdb reprocessed the 5' RACE reads via MiXCR and lists one record per CDR3 protein. The data show tens of thousands of distinct CDR3 sequences, over 5% seen once. Sequencing was performed on whole blood. The receptor set was obtained from an adult who was a healthcare worker with PCR-confirmed SARS-CoV-2 infection or an uninfected control (not recorded which).

This clonotype was detected ten times or more. The chain recombines TRBV7-2 with TRBJ2-3; D uncertain. The V end lost 2 bases, the J end lost 2 bases, and 11 bases lay between the germline ends. This CDR3 is built from 15 residues. In germline, CDR1 is SGHTA, CDR2 FQGNSA. CDR3 protein: CASSLSSGNTDTQYF. CDR3 nucleotide sequence: TGTGCCAGCAGCTTAAGTAGTGGAAACACAGATACGCAGTATTTT.

V usage is TRBV9 and J usage is TRBJ2-2; tentatively, D is TRBD2 (5 bases). The V end lost 0 bases, the J end lost 4 bases, and 7 bases lay between the germline ends. The CDR3 sequence is 14 residues long. CDR1 and CDR2 (germline): SGDLS, YYNGEE. The CDR3, as DNA: TGTGCCAGCAGCGTAGTAGAGGGCACCGGGGAGCTGTTTTTT. Amino acids: CASSVVEGTGELFF.

This clonotype occurred a few times. The chain recombines TRBV9 with TRBJ1-1; D gene ambiguous. CDR1 is SGDLS, CDR2 YYNGEE, per germline. The ends were cut back, 0 bases at V and 7 bases at J, with 13 bases in the middle. The CDR3 extends over 14 amino acids. Here the CDR3 DNA reads TGTGCCAGCAGCGTAGAACCCGGGATTGGTGAAGCTTTCTTT. Protein sequence: CASSVEPGIGEAFF.

This clonotype appeared many times. The V gene is TRBV5-6, the J gene TRBJ1-5, with D possibly being TRBD1 (5 bases). V lost 2 bases and J 5 bases, leaving 11 bases between the germline ends. CDR1 is SGHDT and CDR2 is YYEEEE in the germline V gene. The CDR3 has 14 residues. CDR3 residues: CASSFEGTYQPQHF. DNA for the CDR3: TGTGCCAGCAGCTTCGAAGGGACGTATCAGCCCCAGCATTTT.

This clonotype was seen only a few times. The chain combines TRBV29-1 with TRBJ1-2; tentatively, D is TRBD1 (6 bases). Trimming left V 3 bases short and J 8 bases short, with 16 bases between. The CDR3 consists of 13 residues. Germline-derived CDR1 and CDR2 are SQVTM and ANQGSEA. CDR3 amino acids: CSVEYRDFIGYTF. The CDR3 DNA reads as TGCAGCGTTGAGTACAGGGATTTCATCGGCTACACCTTC.

Only a few counts were recorded for this clonotype. The J gene is TRBJ1-2, the V gene TRBV24-1; no reliable D call. This CDR3 has 13 amino acids. Trimming removed 4 bases at V and 5 bases at J, with 10 bases between. Germline V gene sequence: CDR1 KGHDR, CDR2 SFDVKD. For the CDR3, the DNA is TGTGCCACCAGTGACCGTCTGAGTTATGGCTACACCTTC. It codes for CATSDRLSYGYTF.

This sequence joins TRBV19 and TRBJ2-1; no definite D call. Deletions cut 5 bases from V and 7 bases from J, with 9 bases between. The CDR3 spans 12 residues. Germline values: CDR1 LNHDA, CDR2 SQIVND (reference sequence). CDR3 coding DNA: TGTGCCAGTAGTGCATCCTGGAATGAGCAGTTCTTC. This translates into CASSASWNEQFF. The full variable domain, completed using reference TRBV19 and TRBJ2-1, is DGGITQSPKYLFRKEGQNVTLSCEQNLNHDAMYWYRQDPGQGLRLIYYSQIVNDFQKGDIAEGYSVSREKKESFPLTVTSAQKNPTAFYLCASSASWNEQFFGPGTRLTVL.

This clonotype was counted a few times. The chain employs TRBV12-3 or TRBV12-4 and TRBJ2-3; possible D gene TRBD2, 5 bases. Trimming took off 3 bases at V and 0 bases at J, with 10 bases between the two ends. This CDR3 comprises 15 residues. CDR3 loop: CASSFLGSSTDTQYF. The DNA for the CDR3 is TGTGCCAGCAGTTTCTTAGGGAGTAGCACAGATACGCAGTATTTT.

The rearrangement uses TRBV5-1 and TRBJ1-1; D is undetermined. Between the trimmed V and J ends, which lost 0 bases and 0 bases, there was a span of 6 bases. Germline CDR1 is SGHRS and CDR2 is YFSETQ. The CDR3 runs 14 residues. The CDR3 is CASSLEEMNTEAFF. CDR3 bases: TGCGCCAGCAGCTTGGAGGAGATGAACACTGAAGCTTTCTTT.

This clonotype was seen ten or more times. J is TRBJ2-7 and V is TRBV9, with D perhaps TRBD2 (5 bases). V was shortened by 0 bases and J by 3 bases, with 13 bases between the two germline ends. The CDR3 runs to 15 residues. Germline V gene data show CDR1 as SGDLS and CDR2 as YYNGEE. CDR3 in amino acids: CASSVAGGLYYEQYF. The CDR3 nucleotides are TGTGCCAGCAGCGTAGCCGGAGGACTGTACTACGAGCAGTACTTC. The whole variable domain, remainder taken from reference TRBV9 and TRBJ2-7, is DSGVTQTPKHLITATGQRVTLRCSPRSGDLSVYWYQQSLDQGLQFLIQYYNGEERAKGNILERFSAQQFPDLHSELNLSSLELGDSALYFCASSVAGGLYYEQYFGPGTRLTVT.

This clonotype was seen at least ten times. The chain recombines TRBV20-1 with TRBJ2-1; D tentatively fits TRBD1 or TRBD2 (5 bases each). The CDR3 totals 15 residues. Germline CDR1 and CDR2: DFQATT and SNEGSKA (reference sequence). V was pared by 3 bases and J by 0 bases, with 12 bases between. The chain's CDR3 is CSARGLANSYNEQFF. The CDR3 bases are TGCAGTGCTAGGGGGCTAGCTAACTCCTACAATGAGCAGTTCTTC.

In this sample, this clonotype turned up many times. This CDR3 reads CSVVSPWGTSSYNEQFF. CDR3 nucleotide sequence: TGCAGCGTTGTGTCCCCTTGGGGGACCAGCTCCTACAATGAGCAGTTCTTC. This chain connects TRBV29-1 to TRBJ2-1; D tentatively fits TRBD1 or TRBD2 (5 bases each). The CDR3 runs 17 residues. Trimming took off 4 bases at V and 0 bases at J, with 19 bases between the two ends. Germline V CDR1 and CDR2: SQVTM, ANQGSEA.

This clonotype turned up a few times. This rearrangement joins TRBV6-4 to TRBJ2-1, with 14 bases fitting TRBD2. The ends lost 4 bases at V and 12 bases at J; junction bases unmatched: 5. The V gene's germline CDR1 is MRHNA and CDR2 SNTAGT. The CDR3 extends over 14 amino acids. CDR3 nucleotides: TGTGCCAGCAGTGTGACGACTAGCGGGAGGGGGCAGTTCTTC. Protein product: CASSVTTSGRGQFF.

This clonotype has only a few counts. This chain links TRBV27 with TRBJ1-1; D ambiguous. The germline CDR1 and CDR2 sequences are MNHEY and SMNVEV (reference sequence). The CDR3 has 14 residues. Trimming stripped 5 bases from V and 0 bases from J, with 10 bases between. Written as DNA, the CDR3 is TGTGCCAGCAGTCTCTTGAGGGTGAACACTGAAGCTTTCTTT. This encodes CASSLLRVNTEAFF.

This clonotype was detected many times. The rearrangement links TRBV10-3 to TRBJ2-7; D is undetermined. CDR1 ENHRY and CDR2 SYGVKD come from the germline V gene. This CDR3 spans 12 amino acids. The ends were cut back, 2 bases at V and 0 bases at J, with 2 bases in the middle. For the CDR3, the DNA is TGTGCCATCAGTGAGGTCTCCTACGAGCAGTACTTC. Its protein is CAISEVSYEQYF.

This clonotype was counted between two and nine times. The rearrangement uses TRBV29-1 and TRBJ1-1, with 8 bases matching TRBD1. The V gene's germline CDR1 is SQVTM and CDR2 ANQGSEA. V lost 4 bases to trimming and J lost 0 bases; unmatched junction nucleotides: 7. The CDR3 runs 15 residues. The CDR3 here is CSVGQTGAMNTEAFF. CDR3 nucleotides: TGCAGCGTTGGGCAGACAGGGGCCATGAACACTGAAGCTTTCTTT.

The sample holds many counts of this clonotype. This rearrangement joins TRBV20-1 to TRBJ2-3, with D unclear. The CDR3 covers 10 residues. Germline V CDR1 and CDR2: DFQATT, SNEGSKA (reference sequence). Trimming removed 3 bases at V and 5 bases at J, with 3 bases between. CDR3 DNA: TGCAGTGCTAGCCTAGATACGCAGTATTTT. It yields the protein CSASLDTQYF.

This clonotype was seen ten or more times. V gene TRBV11-2 combines with J gene TRBJ2-7; the D is unclear. The germline V gene has CDR1 SGHAT and CDR2 FQNNGV. Trimming stripped 6 bases from V and 0 bases from J, with 12 bases between. CDR3 length: 14 amino acids. Here the CDR3 reads CASSYARSSYEQYF. CDR3 bases: TGTGCCAGCAGTTATGCCAGGAGCTCCTACGAGCAGTACTTC.

This clonotype was counted a few times. J is TRBJ1-2 and V is TRBV7-2; D unclear. Germline V gene data show CDR1 as SGHTA and CDR2 as FQGNSA. CDR3 size: 15 residues. V was shortened by 6 bases and J by 2 bases, with 16 bases between the two germline ends. The CDR3 DNA reads TGTGCCAGCAGGACACCAGGTACCTTCAACTATGGCTACACCTTC. Protein product: CASRTPGTFNYGYTF.

This clonotype was seen at least ten times. The J gene is TRBJ2-7, the V gene TRBV28; no definite D call. Germline CDR1 and CDR2: MDHEN and SYDVKM. CDR3 length: 12 residues. Trimming cost V 6 bases and J 3 bases, with 9 bases left between them. Here the CDR3 reads CASSTSRYEQYF. DNA for the CDR3: TGTGCCAGCAGCACCTCTCGCTACGAGCAGTACTTC.

This clonotype has just a few counts. This sequence joins TRBV18 and TRBJ1-2; 7 bases line up with TRBD1. The CDR3 consists of 15 residues. Germline V gene data show CDR1 as KGHSH and CDR2 as LQKENI. Trimming removed 2 bases from V and 7 bases from J; junction bases left unmatched: 10. CDR3 residues: CASSPETGYGLGYTF. In DNA, the CDR3 is TGTGCCAGCTCACCAGAGACAGGGTACGGCCTTGGCTACACCTTC.

This clonotype was observed a handful of times. The chain has TRBV5-1 and TRBJ1-2; unclear D gene. Germline loops: CDR1 SGHRS, CDR2 YFSETQ. This CDR3 has 16 residues. The V end lost 0 bases, the J end lost 0 bases, and 12 bases lay between the germline ends. CDR3 region: CASSLGSGGTNYGYTF. In DNA form, the CDR3 reads TGCGCCAGCAGCTTGGGATCTGGCGGAACTAACTATGGCTACACCTTC.

This clonotype was counted a few times. This chain links TRBV4-2 with TRBJ1-6; 8 bases fit TRBD1. The V gene end was trimmed by 0 bases and the J gene end by 10 bases; junction bases not matched to a gene: 5. The CDR3 extends over 15 amino acids. CDR1 is LGHNA and CDR2 is YNFKEQ in the germline V gene. As DNA, the CDR3 is TGTGCCAGCAGCCAAGAGACAGGGGTTAGGTCACCCCTCCACTTT. Protein product: CASSQETGVRSPLHF.

V is TRBV27 and J is TRBJ2-7; 12 positions match TRBD2. The CDR3 spans 17 residues. Trimming cost V 3 bases and J 3 bases; bases outside gene matches: 9. Germline V gene lookup returns CDR1 MNHEY and CDR2 SMNVEV (reference sequence). The CDR3 loop reads CASSFLTSGRPNYEQYF. CDR3 bases: TGTGCCAGCAGTTTCCTGACTAGCGGGAGACCTAACTACGAGCAGTACTTC.

The chain employs TRBV7-8 and TRBJ2-7, with D unresolved. The V gene's germline CDR1 is SGHVS and CDR2 FQNEAQ. The length of the CDR3 is 12 residues. The V end lost 5 bases, the J end lost 3 bases, and 8 bases lay between the germline ends. The CDR3: CASSPPIYEQYF. The CDR3 coding sequence is TGTGCCAGCAGCCCCCCTATCTACGAGCAGTACTTC.

This clonotype was seen many times. The gene calls are TRBV7-9 and TRBJ1-6; no firm D call. V was cut by 3 bases and J by 7 bases, with 4 bases left in between. Germline CDR1 and CDR2: SEHNR and FQNEAQ (reference sequence). There are 12 residues in the CDR3. Written as DNA, the CDR3 is TGTGCCAGCAGCTTTACAAATTCACCCCTCCACTTT. This gives the protein CASSFTNSPLHF.

Ten or more counts support this clonotype. V usage is TRBV7-2 and J usage is TRBJ2-3; 9 bases agree with TRBD2. CDR3 length: 16 amino acids. The germline gives CDR1 SGHTA, CDR2 FQGNSA. With 1 base clipped from V and 5 bases from J, the junction kept 7 bases outside the gene matches. The CDR3 DNA follows: TGTGCCAGCAGCTTAGAGGCGGGACTAGCATTAGATACGCAGTATTTT. This sequence encodes CASSLEAGLALDTQYF.